These 29 T cell receptor beta chains came from one sample sequenced in a study of blood T cell repertoires in COVID-19. Libraries were prepared by immunoSEQ multiplex PCR; TCRdb keeps only in-frame clonotypes and omits some of them. Of 100,000 to 150,000 clones in the sample, roughly 86% were seen once. The sample consisted of peripheral blood. The origin of the receptors is a woman in her 70s with COVID-19, enrolled during active disease.

The chain employs TRBV4-1 and TRBJ2-3, with 12 bases fitting TRBD2. This CDR3 comprises 20 residues. V lost 0 bases, J lost 0 bases, and 10 bases stayed unmatched. Per the germline V gene, CDR1 is MGHRA and CDR2 is YSYEKL. The CDR3 DNA is TGCGCCAGCAGCCAAGAGTCCCCTAGCGGGGGGGCGACTAGCACAGATACGCAGTATTTT. Its translation is CASSQESPSGGATSTDTQYF.

V gene TRBV13 combines with J gene TRBJ2-5; 10 positions agree with TRBD1. After removal of 5 bases from V and 5 bases from J, the junction contained 5 bases not matched to a gene. Germline V gene sequence: CDR1 PRHDT, CDR2 FYEKMQ (reference sequence). CDR3 size: 14 residues. For the CDR3, the DNA is TGTGCCAGCAGCGGCGACAGGGGGCACGAGACCCAGTACTTC. As protein: CASSGDRGHETQYF.

The J gene is TRBJ1-2, the V gene TRBV5-1, with a tentative D call TRBD1 (5 bases). The CDR3 totals 14 residues. Germline loops: CDR1 SGHRS, CDR2 YFSETQ. The V end lost 4 bases, the J end lost 6 bases, and 16 bases lay between the germline ends. The CDR3 reads CASSAQTANNGYTF. CDR3 DNA sequence: TGCGCCAGCAGCGCACAGACAGCAAACAATGGCTACACCTTC.

The gene calls are TRBV5-1 and TRBJ2-3; D is perhaps TRBD2 (6 bases). Per germline, CDR1 SGHRS and CDR2 YFSETQ. The CDR3 totals 14 residues. V lost 0 bases, J lost 5 bases, and 10 bases lay in between. CDR3 in amino acids: CASSLGGAQDTQYF. In nucleotides, the CDR3 is TGCGCCAGCAGCTTGGGCGGGGCCCAAGATACGCAGTATTTT.

V and J are TRBV20-1 and TRBJ1-1; possibly TRBD1 for D (5 bases). The CDR3 sequence is 11 residues long. CDR1 is DFQATT, CDR2 SNEGSKA, per germline (reference sequence). V dropped 5 bases and J dropped 1 base, with 5 bases sitting between them. In nucleotides, the CDR3 is TGCAGTGCTGACAGGAACACTGAAGCTTTCTTT. The encoded protein is CSADRNTEAFF.

The chain uses TRBV23-1 and TRBJ2-7; 10 bases line up with TRBD1. TRBV23-1 belongs to the ORF category, with a function that is uncertain. The trim removed 5 bases at V and 5 bases at J, leaving 9 bases unmatched. This CDR3 has 15 residues. CDR3 sequence (DNA): TGCGCCAGCAGTTTTTCGCGGACAGGGGGGGACGAGCAGTACTTC. Translation: CASSFSRTGGDEQYF.

The chain recombines TRBV2 with TRBJ1-2; TRBD1 aligns across 11 bases. The CDR3 extends over 14 amino acids. V gave up 4 bases and J gave up 6 bases; unmatched junction bases: 4. Germline CDR1 reads SNHLY; CDR2 reads FYNNEI. CDR3 nucleotides: TGTGCCAGCAGTGCCGGACAGGGGGCGAATGGCTACACCTTC. As protein: CASSAGQGANGYTF.

V and J are TRBV7-8 and TRBJ2-2; TRBD1 agrees at 8 bases. The V gene end was trimmed by 0 bases and the J gene end by 3 bases; junction bases not matched to a gene: 9. The CDR3 totals 18 residues. Germline CDR1 and CDR2: SGHVS and FQNEAQ. DNA for the CDR3: TGTGCCAGCAGCTTAGCAACCAGGGGGCTAGGAGACACCGGGGAGCTGTTTTTT. It translates to CASSLATRGLGDTGELFF.

This clone occurred once. The chain couples TRBV7-9 to TRBJ1-3, with unresolved D. CDR3 size: 17 residues. Germline assignment: CDR1 SEHNR and CDR2 FQNEAQ (reference sequence). Trimming removed 5 bases from V and 1 base from J, with 18 bases in between. CDR3 sequence (DNA): TGTGCCAGCAGCCGGGGAGGGAGCGAATTTTCTGGAAACACCATATATTTT. It is translated as CASSRGGSEFSGNTIYF.

This rearrangement joins TRBV2 to TRBJ2-1, with 9 bases lining up with TRBD2. V gave up 5 bases and J gave up 0 bases; unmatched junction bases: 11. The CDR3 contains 18 residues. Germline CDR1 is SNHLY and CDR2 is FYNNEI. CDR3 residues: CASSRLADQFSSYNEQFF. CDR3 DNA: TGTGCCAGCAGTAGACTAGCGGACCAATTTAGCTCCTACAATGAGCAGTTCTTC.

This rearrangement joins TRBV27 to TRBJ2-7; possible D gene TRBD1, 6 bases. The CDR3 is 13 amino acids. CDR1 and CDR2 from the germline V gene are MNHEY and SMNVEV (reference sequence). Trimming removed 6 bases from V and 6 bases from J, with 15 bases in between. The CDR3 loop reads CASRGTDRREQYF. The DNA of the CDR3 is TGTGCCAGCAGGGGGACGGACAGACGCGAGCAGTACTTC.

CDR3 nucleotides: TGTGCCAGCAGCTTGGCCAGGGCAGAACTCATGAACACTGAAGCTTTCTTT. This translates into CASSLARAELMNTEAFF. This sequence joins TRBV5-4 and TRBJ1-1; perhaps TRBD1 as D (5 bases). This CDR3 contains 17 residues. V shed 0 bases and J shed 0 bases, with 15 bases lying between them. CDR1 is SGHNT, CDR2 YYREEE, per germline (reference sequence).

V is TRBV29-1 and J is TRBJ1-2; the D is unclear. Germline values: CDR1 SQVTM, CDR2 ANQGSEA. This CDR3 comprises 15 residues. Between the trimmed V and J ends, which lost 0 bases and 0 bases, there was a span of 11 bases. The CDR3: CSVEDYVAANYGYTF. In DNA form, the CDR3 reads TGCAGCGTTGAAGATTACGTCGCAGCTAACTATGGCTACACCTTC.

This chain uses TRBV30 with TRBJ1-3; TRBD1 matches at 8 bases. J lost 0 bases, V lost 2 bases, and 3 bases had no gene match. Germline V gene sequence: CDR1 GTSNPN, CDR2 SVGIG (reference sequence). This CDR3 is 15 amino acids long. The CDR3 loop reads CAWSIGTGSGNTIYF. CDR3 bases: TGTGCCTGGAGTATTGGGACAGGCTCTGGAAACACCATATATTTT. Full variable domain (remainder filled in from reference TRBV30 and TRBJ1-3): SQTIHQWPATLVQPVGSPLSLECTVEGTSNPNLYWYRQAAGRGLQLLFYSVGIGQISSEVPQNLSASRPQDRQFILSSKKLLLSDSGFYLCAWSIGTGSGNTIYFGEGSWLTVV.

V usage is TRBV27 and J usage is TRBJ1-1; D call uncertain. This CDR3 contains 14 residues. Per germline, CDR1 MNHEY and CDR2 SMNVEV (reference sequence). Trimming removed 0 bases from V and 7 bases from J, with 12 bases in between. The CDR3 region is CASSLSRATFEAFF. The CDR3 DNA follows: TGTGCCAGCAGTTTATCGCGGGCCACCTTTGAAGCTTTCTTT.

On this clone itself: The sample contains more than one DNA sequence encoding this CDR3. The CDR3 sequence is CASSLRGNSNQPQHF. The CDR3 bases are TGTGCCAGCAGCTTACGGGGGAATAGCAATCAGCCCCAGCATTTT. The chain combines TRBV7-2 with TRBJ1-5; possible D gene TRBD1, 5 bases. Germline V gene lookup returns CDR1 SGHTA and CDR2 FQGNSA. Trimming removed 2 bases from V and 0 bases from J, with 8 bases in between. This CDR3 is 15 amino acids long.

This chain uses TRBV28 with TRBJ2-7, with 9 positions matching TRBD1. In germline, CDR1 is MDHEN, CDR2 SYDVKM. The V gene end was trimmed by 2 bases and the J gene end by 6 bases; junction bases not matched to a gene: 8. The length of the CDR3 is 15 residues. The CDR3 is CASSLLWTGVGEQYF. CDR3 nucleotides: TGTGCCAGCAGTTTACTTTGGACAGGGGTCGGCGAGCAGTACTTC.

This chain joins TRBV5-6 and TRBJ2-5; tentatively, D is TRBD1 (5 bases). The germline gives CDR1 SGHDT, CDR2 YYEEEE. CDR3 size: 14 residues. Deletions cut 0 bases from V and 5 bases from J, with 11 bases between. The chain's CDR3 is CASSLGRVTETQYF. The CDR3 nucleotides are TGTGCCAGCAGCTTGGGCAGGGTCACGGAGACCCAGTACTTC. Complete variable domain (other parts from reference TRBV5-6 and TRBJ2-5): DAGVTQSPTHLIKTRGQQVTLRCSPKSGHDTVSWYQQALGQGPQFIFQYYEEEERQRGNFPDRFSGHQFPNYSSELNVNALLLGDSALYLCASSLGRVTETQYFGPGTRLLVL.

This clone was recorded a few times. The genes are TRBV5-8 and TRBJ1-1; the D is unclear. Trimming took 6 bases from V and 5 from J, leaving 20 bases between them. CDR3 size: 15 residues. Germline CDR1 reads SGHTS; CDR2 reads YDEGEE. DNA for the CDR3: TGTGCCAGCACCCCTCTGGGTAGCGATTTGACTGAAGCTTTCTTT. Translated: CASTPLGSDLTEAFF.

V is TRBV9 and J is TRBJ1-3; D is undetermined. CDR1 and CDR2 (germline): SGDLS, YYNGEE. CDR3 length: 14 residues. V was cut by 2 bases and J by 5 bases, with 11 bases left in between. CDR3 region: CASSVEINRNTIYF. The CDR3 bases are TGTGCCAGCAGCGTCGAGATCAATAGAAACACCATATATTTT.

For the CDR3, the DNA is TGTGCCAGCCACAGGGCTAATCAGCCCCAGCATTTT. Translating it yields CASHRANQPQHF. V and J are TRBV19 and TRBJ1-5; a possible D gene is TRBD1 (6 bases). The germline V gene encodes CDR1 LNHDA and CDR2 SQIVND (reference sequence). The CDR3 consists of 12 residues. Trimming took off 9 bases at V and 4 bases at J, with 10 bases between the two ends.

This chain links TRBV6-5 with TRBJ1-2, with D maybe TRBD1 (6 bases). V was trimmed by 5 bases and J by 2 bases, leaving 12 bases between them. Germline loops: CDR1 MNHEY, CDR2 SVGAGI. The CDR3 totals 14 residues. Here the CDR3 DNA reads TGTGCCAGCAGTCGGACAGAGCCCAACTATGGCTACACCTTC. Translating it yields CASSRTEPNYGYTF.

V usage is TRBV28 and J usage is TRBJ2-2, with TRBD2 matching 10 bases. Germline V gives CDR1 MDHEN, CDR2 SYDVKM. V was clipped by 5 bases and J by 2 bases; unmatched bases: 5. The CDR3 loop spans 16 amino acids. CDR3 residues: CASSVSGGSNTGELFF. In DNA, the CDR3 is TGTGCCAGCAGTGTTAGCGGGGGGAGCAACACCGGGGAGCTGTTTTTT.

The V and J genes are TRBV2 and TRBJ2-3, with D unresolved. Trimming left V 3 bases short and J 2 bases short, with 6 bases between. The CDR3 totals 13 residues. Germline loops: CDR1 SNHLY, CDR2 FYNNEI. CDR3 nucleotides: TGTGCCAGCAGTGACGGTTTCACAGATACGCAGTATTTT. Translation: CASSDGFTDTQYF.

This clone was recorded once. V is TRBV2 and J is TRBJ2-7; 9 bases fit TRBD2. V was clipped by 3 bases and J by 2 bases; unmatched bases: 5. Germline V gene sequence: CDR1 SNHLY, CDR2 FYNNEI. CDR3 length: 15 residues. This CDR3 reads CASSDRAGGTYEQYF. DNA for the CDR3: TGTGCCAGCAGTGATCGAGCGGGGGGAACCTACGAGCAGTACTTC.

The rearrangement uses TRBV5-1 and TRBJ2-1; 8 nucleotides agree with TRBD1. Unmatched junction bases numbered 15, after V lost 0 bases and J lost 16 bases. CDR3 length equals 15 residues. Germline values: CDR1 SGHRS, CDR2 YFSETQ. DNA for the CDR3: TGCGCCAGCAGCTTGGCACAGGGGGGCCAGAAAGTGTGTTTCTTC. It specifies CASSLAQGGQKVCFF.

The rearrangement links TRBV7-2 to TRBJ2-1; D perhaps matches TRBD2 (7 bases). The CDR3 extends over 13 amino acids. Germline V gene data show CDR1 as SGHTA and CDR2 as FQGNSA. V lost 5 bases, J lost 8 bases, and 13 bases lay in between. The CDR3, as DNA: TGTGCCAGCAGCGATGGAGGGGGGGATGAGCAGTTCTTC. It yields the protein CASSDGGGDEQFF.

This clone has more than one count but fewer than ten. The rearrangement links TRBV15 to TRBJ1-4, with D possibly matching TRBD1 (6 bases). The V gene's germline CDR1 is LNHNV and CDR2 YYDKDF (reference sequence). Trimming cost V 0 bases and J 3 bases, with 17 bases left between them. This CDR3 has 18 residues. CDR3 bases: TGTGCCACCAGCAGAGATCGCCGTCGGGGGGCCTCTAATGAAAAACTGTTTTTT. Translation gives CATSRDRRRGASNEKLFF.

The chain has TRBV5-1 and TRBJ1-6, with a tentative D call TRBD1 (5 bases). From germline, CDR1 is SGHRS and CDR2 YFSETQ. V was shortened by 5 bases and J by 6 bases, with 9 bases between the two germline ends. The CDR3 is made up of 13 amino acids. The CDR3 nucleotides are TGCGCCAGCAGGACAGTTAGTAATTCACCCCTCCACTTT. Protein product: CASRTVSNSPLHF.